Presented here are 15 T cell receptor beta chains from one specimen sequenced in a study of TIL therapy for anti-PD-1-resistant metastatic lung cancer. Sample time point: pre-treatment sample, taken before nivolumab and TIL therapy. This was the immunoSEQ v3 assay. The table came from immunoSEQ multiplex PCR; TCRdb's copy has only in-frame clones and leaves some out. The table includes about 50,000 clones, roughly 78% detected once. Sequenced material: blood, taken at baseline. Receptors were obtained from a woman aged 30 to 85 with non-small cell lung cancer.

V gene TRBV7-2 combines with J gene TRBJ2-5; possibly TRBD1 for D (6 bases). The V end was cut by 6 bases, the J end by 3 bases, with 11 bases between. Germline lookup yields CDR1 SGHTA and CDR2 FQGNSA. CDR3 length: 13 residues. CDR3: CASSINREETQYF. CDR3 DNA: TGTGCCAGCAGTATAAACAGGGAAGAGACCCAGTACTTC.

The genes are TRBV25-1 and TRBJ1-2, with 8 bases that match TRBD1. Unmatched junction bases numbered 11, after V lost 7 bases and J lost 7 bases. The CDR3 is 14 residues long. Germline lookup yields CDR1 MGHDK and CDR2 SYGVNS. The CDR3: CASMLGQGASGYTF. DNA of the CDR3: TGTGCCAGCATGCTCGGACAGGGAGCAAGTGGCTACACCTTC.

The chain couples TRBV15 to TRBJ2-3, with TRBD2 matching over 7 bases. The germline gives CDR1 LNHNV, CDR2 YYDKDF (reference sequence). V gave up 1 base and J gave up 3 bases; unmatched junction bases: 7. This CDR3 is 16 amino acids long. The CDR3 region is CATSRGEDSGTDTQYF. In DNA, the CDR3 is TGTGCCACCAGCAGAGGGGAAGATAGCGGGACAGATACGCAGTATTTT. Supplemented by reference TRBV15 and TRBJ2-3, the full variable domain reads DAMVIQNPRYQVTQFGKPVTLSCSQTLNHNVMYWYQQKSSQAPKLLFHYYDKDFNNEADTPDNFQSRRPNTSFCFLDIRSPGLGDTAMYLCATSRGEDSGTDTQYFGPGTRLTVL.

This chain connects TRBV5-1 to TRBJ2-5, with TRBD2 matching over 13 bases. Germline V gives CDR1 SGHRS, CDR2 YFSETQ. This CDR3 spans 16 amino acids. The V and J ends lost 4 bases and 2 bases, in that order; junction bases with no gene match: 5. The CDR3 DNA sequence: TGCGCCAGCAGCCGACTAGCGGGGGGCGTACAAGAGACCCAGTACTTC. Its protein is CASSRLAGGVQETQYF. The complete variable domain, with remaining parts taken from reference TRBV5-1 and TRBJ2-5, reads KAGVTQTPRYLIKTRGQQVTLSCSPISGHRSVSWYQQTPGQGLQFLFEYFSETQRNKGNFPGRFSGRQFSNSRSEMNVSTLELGDSALYLCASSRLAGGVQETQYFGPGTRLLVL.

This clone was recorded once. This rearrangement joins TRBV15 to TRBJ2-5, with 10 bases lining up with TRBD2. CDR1 and CDR2 from the germline V gene are LNHNV and YYDKDF (reference sequence). V lost 0 bases to trimming and J lost 6 bases; unmatched junction nucleotides: 7. The CDR3 extends over 16 amino acids. The CDR3 sequence is CATSRDRAGGPQTQYF. The CDR3, as DNA: TGTGCCACCAGCAGAGATCGAGCGGGGGGGCCGCAGACCCAGTACTTC.

The chain recombines TRBV7-6 with TRBJ2-5; 7 nucleotides agree with TRBD1. CDR1 is SGHVS and CDR2 is FNYEAQ in the germline V gene. This CDR3 is built from 13 residues. V lost 3 bases and J lost 2; bases outside the gene matches: 0. The CDR3 protein is CASSLDRQETQYF. The CDR3 DNA follows: TGTGCCAGCAGCTTGGACAGGCAAGAGACCCAGTACTTC.

The CDR3 region is CASSRLGGPSNEQFF. In nucleotides, the CDR3 is TGCGCCAGCAGCCGCCTTGGGGGGCCATCCAATGAGCAGTTCTTC. V and J are TRBV4-1 and TRBJ2-1, with D perhaps being TRBD1 or TRBD2 (6 bases each). Germline CDR1 is MGHRA and CDR2 is YSYEKL. The CDR3 covers 15 residues. Trimming pared 4 bases from V and 6 bases from J, leaving 16 bases between.

The rearrangement uses TRBV27 and TRBJ1-4; D gene uncertain. V shed 6 bases and J shed 7 bases, with 15 bases lying between them. The CDR3 is 14 residues long. Germline V lookup: CDR1 MNHEY, CDR2 SMNVEV (reference sequence). The CDR3 region is CASREGIWGEKLFF. As DNA, the CDR3 is TGTGCCAGCAGGGAGGGCATCTGGGGTGAAAAACTGTTTTTT.

The chain has TRBV7-2 and TRBJ2-7; D call uncertain. CDR3 length equals 13 residues. The V and J ends lost 4 bases and 13 bases respectively, with 20 bases between them. From germline, CDR1 is SGHTA and CDR2 FQGNSA. The CDR3 DNA follows: TGTGCCAGCAGCTCGGATCCGGGCAGGTCGCATTACTTC. Its translation: CASSSDPGRSHYF.

This rearrangement joins TRBV5-6 to TRBJ2-7; 13 positions agree with TRBD2. The germline CDR1 and CDR2 sequences are SGHDT and YYEEEE. This CDR3 has 18 residues. The trim removed 4 bases at V and 4 bases at J, leaving 14 bases unmatched. The CDR3 DNA reads TGTGCCAGCAGCACTAGGACTAGCGGGAGTCTACTCCGGTACGAGCAGTACTTC. As protein: CASSTRTSGSLLRYEQYF.

This clone occurred a few times. This chain links TRBV6-5 with TRBJ2-7; D remains ambiguous. The CDR3 has 12 amino acids. Germline V gene sequence: CDR1 MNHEY, CDR2 SVGAGI. Trimming removed 9 bases at V and 3 bases at J, with 12 bases between. In DNA, the CDR3 is TGTGCCAGTCAAACTACCAGCTACGAGCAGTACTTC. Its protein is CASQTTSYEQYF.

This clone was found once. V usage is TRBV10-3 and J usage is TRBJ1-3, with a tentative D call TRBD1 (6 bases). This CDR3 is 12 amino acids long. Germline V gene sequence: CDR1 ENHRY, CDR2 SYGVKD. CDR3 DNA: TGTGGACAGGCGTCCTCTGGAAACACCATATATTTT. This translates into CGQASSGNTIYF.

The rearrangement uses TRBV6-6 and TRBJ1-5; D may be TRBD1 (6 bases). The length of the CDR3 is 14 residues. The germline V gene has CDR1 MNHNY and CDR2 SVGAGI (reference sequence). The ends were cut back, 6 bases at V and 6 bases at J, with 15 bases in the middle. The CDR3 nucleotides read TGTGCCAGCAGCCTACAGGGAGGGGGTCAGCCCCAGCATTTT. Its translation is CASSLQGGGQPQHF.

The chain employs TRBV2 and TRBJ1-3; no clear D gene. There are 14 residues in the CDR3. V lost 4 bases and J lost 3, with 10 bases in between. In germline, CDR1 is SNHLY, CDR2 FYNNEI. As DNA, the CDR3 is TGTGCCAGCAGTGTCCAGAGGCTTGGAAACACCATATATTTT. It translates to CASSVQRLGNTIYF. The full variable domain, in which reference TRBV2 and TRBJ1-3 provide the parts outside the CDR3, is EPEVTQTPSHQVTQMGQEVILRCVPISNHLYFYWYRQILGQKVEFLVSFYNNEISEKSEIFDDQFSVERPDGSNFTLKIRSTKLEDSAMYFCASSVQRLGNTIYFGEGSWLTVV.

This chain joins TRBV5-1 and TRBJ1-2; perhaps TRBD1 as D (5 bases). Trimming stripped 3 bases from V and 4 bases from J, with 16 bases between. The germline V gene has CDR1 SGHRS and CDR2 YFSETQ. The CDR3 consists of 15 residues. CDR3 DNA: TGCGCCAGCAGCTCCCTTACGGGGGAGGGCTATGGCTACACCTTC. Translated, it gives CASSSLTGEGYGYTF.